This is a list of T cell receptor beta chains from one sample in a study of blood T cell repertoires in COVID-19. Using immunoSEQ multiplex PCR, the repertoire was profiled, and TCRdb retains in-frame clones only, with some absent. The data contain 230,000 or so clones, approximately 90% of them singletons. The specimen sequenced was PBMCs or T cells enriched from blood (not recorded which). The receptors stem from a woman aged 40 to 49 with acute COVID-19. Both conserved end residues are trimmed from each CDR3. Each record gives: D gene, V gene, J gene, CDR3 protein. D genes are given only for firm matches.

>TRBD1|TRBV7-2|TRBJ1-1
ASSLAHSRTGMNTEAF
>NA|TRBV10-1|TRBJ1-5
ASSRHQSTYSNQPQH
>NA|TRBV2|TRBJ1-2
ARGASHT
>NA|TRBV9|TRBJ2-2
ASSVSREFANTGELF
>NA|TRBV4-3|TRBJ1-2
ASSQDPTGNNYGYT
>NA|TRBV2|TRBJ1-2
ASHRGVTEGYT
>TRBD1|TRBV7-2|TRBJ1-3
ASSLVGGTSGNTIY
>TRBD2|TRBV13|TRBJ2-5
ASSSPGGGQETQY
>TRBD2|TRBV10-3|TRBJ2-7
AISGVAGSYEQY
>TRBD1|TRBV5-1|TRBJ2-6
ASSLRDRVSGANVLT
>NA|TRBV6-2/TRBV6-3|TRBJ1-5
ASSYSHRGNQPQH
>NA|TRBV2|TRBJ1-1
ASRAGRWNTEAF
>NA|TRBV6-5|TRBJ2-1
ASTGRGVDEQF
>NA|TRBV11-2|TRBJ2-1
ASSRDGSSYNEQF
>TRBD2|TRBV5-1|TRBJ2-3
ASSLGSSGSTDTQY
>TRBD2|TRBV7-2|TRBJ2-1
ASIEASGGANEQF
>NA|TRBV19|TRBJ1-6
ASSMEGTSPLH
>NA|TRBV9|TRBJ1-1
ASSVRQETLNTEAF
>NA|TRBV28|TRBJ1-2
ASSLGALNYGYT
>NA|TRBV4-2|TRBJ1-2
ASSQGEVGYT
>NA|TRBV7-2|TRBJ1-2
ASSPHVNYGYT
>NA|TRBV5-5|TRBJ2-3
ASSLEDSQFGGRSTDTQY
>TRBD1|TRBV9|TRBJ2-2
ASSVTTGANTGELF
>NA|TRBV6-5|TRBJ2-4
ASSTLAKAKNIQY
>NA|TRBV19|TRBJ1-5
ASSTSGGNQPQH
>TRBD1|TRBV5-4|TRBJ1-1
ASSLQAGGNTEAF
>TRBD1|TRBV5-5|TRBJ1-4
ASSYWDRGGEKLF
>NA|TRBV19|TRBJ1-1
ASSIGAGAKAF
>TRBD1|TRBV6-2/TRBV6-3|TRBJ1-1
ASSYSAGGHTEAF
>TRBD1|TRBV5-1|TRBJ1-4
ASSPGQGVKLF
>NA|TRBV20-1|TRBJ1-3
SASDGVSGNTIY
>TRBD1|TRBV10-3|TRBJ1-1
AISDLVTGPLSNTEAF
>TRBD2|TRBV6-2/TRBV6-3|TRBJ2-1
ASSYRISGTYNEQF
>NA|TRBV21-1|TRBJ1-2
PPAHHTLSGHRNYGYT
>TRBD1|TRBV5-6|TRBJ1-6
ASSFYVQGVSPLH
>TRBD1|TRBV2|TRBJ1-1
ASNRDRNEGAEAF
>TRBD2|TRBV5-1|TRBJ2-3
ASSLGTSGRSADTQY
>NA|TRBV5-1|TRBJ1-2
ASSSGSNGYT
>TRBD1|TRBV7-2|TRBJ1-6
ASSFQGGNSPLH
>NA|TRBV13|TRBJ1-1
ASSSIFGGETEAF
>TRBD1|TRBV24-1|TRBJ1-2
ATSGGQGANYGYT
>NA|TRBV29-1|TRBJ2-1
SVLAGGDYNEQF
>NA|TRBV19|TRBJ1-5
ASGGWGPNQPQH